Following are 8 T cell receptor beta chains from one sample sequenced in a study of regulatory T cells in long-lasting Graves disease. Arm-PCR of CDR3 regions with iRepertoire HTBI primers generated TCR beta libraries. In TCRdb, the multiplex PCR reads were re-called with MiXCR into one record per CDR3 protein. Of about 430,000 distinct CDR3 sequences in the sample, about 21% are singletons; the top ten hold around an eighth. Noted time point: persistent/refractory GD, antithyroid drugs over 5 years with positive TRAb. RNA extracted from PBMCs served as the sequencing template. Sample: peripheral blood mononuclear cells (PBMCs), taken when the disease was refractory, from a patient treated with antithyroid drugs. These receptors came from a female donor with Graves disease.

This clonotype has at least ten counts. This sequence joins TRBV29-1 and TRBJ1-1; no definite D call. The length of the CDR3 is 11 residues. In germline, CDR1 is SQVTM, CDR2 ANQGSEA. The V gene lost 2 bases and the J gene lost 6 bases, with 7 bases spanning the gap. Here the CDR3 reads CSVEQQAEAFF. Here the CDR3 DNA reads TGCAGCGTTGAACAGCAGGCTGAAGCTTTCTTT.

The chain employs TRBV5-1 and TRBJ1-1; weak D call: TRBD1 (6 bases). V shed 0 bases and J shed 4 bases, with 13 bases lying between them. The CDR3 has 15 amino acids. Germline CDR1 and CDR2: SGHRS and YFSETQ. The CDR3 nucleotides read TGCGCCAGCAGCTTGGATGCGGGGGCGGGCACTGAAGCTTTCTTT. Protein: CASSLDAGAGTEAFF.

V and J are TRBV6-5 and TRBJ2-1; D unclear. Germline CDR1 is MNHEY and CDR2 is SVGAGI. The CDR3 consists of 15 residues. V was shortened by 0 bases and J by 0 bases, with 6 bases between the two germline ends. The CDR3 here is CASSYSWSSYNEQFF. The CDR3 DNA sequence: TGTGCCAGCAGTTACTCCTGGAGCTCCTACAATGAGCAGTTCTTC.

In its sample, this clonotype was seen many times. The chain joins TRBV24-1 to TRBJ2-7, with unresolved D. There are 12 residues in the CDR3. Germline CDR1 is KGHDR and CDR2 is SFDVKD. The V end was cut by 4 bases, the J end by 6 bases, with 9 bases between. The CDR3 sequence: CATSEGMGEQYF. The CDR3 coding sequence is TGTGCCACCAGTGAGGGAATGGGCGAGCAGTACTTC.

The rearrangement joins TRBV9 to TRBJ1-1, with D possibly matching TRBD1 (6 bases). This CDR3 has 14 residues. In germline, CDR1 is SGDLS, CDR2 YYNGEE. V was pared by 4 bases and J by 2 bases, with 12 bases between. The CDR3: CASSKRGDNTEAFF. In DNA form, the CDR3 reads TGTGCCAGCAGCAAAAGGGGGGACAACACTGAAGCTTTCTTT. Drawing the rest from reference TRBV9 and TRBJ1-1, the complete variable domain is DSGVTQTPKHLITATGQRVTLRCSPRSGDLSVYWYQQSLDQGLQFLIQYYNGEERAKGNILERFSAQQFPDLHSELNLSSLELGDSALYFCASSKRGDNTEAFFGQGTRLTVV.

In this sample, this clonotype turned up many times. The rearrangement links TRBV19 to TRBJ1-5; TRBD1 matches 8 bases. V dropped 6 bases and J dropped 0; count of bases not matched to a gene: 7. The CDR3 extends over 16 amino acids. Germline-derived CDR1 and CDR2 are LNHDA and SQIVND (reference sequence). CDR3 sequence: CASSDRGAYSNQPQHF. The CDR3 DNA sequence: TGTGCCAGTAGCGACAGGGGCGCATATAGCAATCAGCCCCAGCATTTT.

This clonotype came up many times. The chain employs TRBV20-1 and TRBJ2-7; possible D gene TRBD2, 6 bases. The CDR3 is made up of 13 amino acids. V was cut by 5 bases and J by 4 bases, with 15 bases left in between. Germline loops: CDR1 DFQATT, CDR2 SNEGSKA (reference sequence). Written as DNA, the CDR3 is TGCAGTGCTCCCCGGCGAGCGGGTTACGAGCAGTACTTC. Translated, it gives CSAPRRAGYEQYF.

This clonotype was counted ten times or more. The chain recombines TRBV28 with TRBJ2-7; the D gene is possibly TRBD2 (5 bases). The CDR3 is 14 residues long. Per germline, CDR1 MDHEN and CDR2 SYDVKM. V lost 1 base to trimming and J lost 6 bases, with 13 bases between them. CDR3 sequence reads: CASSLSGSSGEQYF. CDR3 nucleotides: TGTGCCAGCAGTTTATCCGGGTCCAGCGGCGAGCAGTACTTC.